These T cell receptor beta chains were read from a single sample in a study of T cell responses to AZD1222 COVID-19 vaccine. The data were produced by immunoSEQ multiplex PCR, yet TCRdb's version contains in-frame clones alone and is incomplete. This sample has 85,000 to 90,000 clones, with around 90% found just once. The sample in question was peripheral blood, obtained on day 0 of MenACWY control vaccination. Receptors originate from an adult in good health. Each CDR3 is given with its conserved first and last residue. The order of the fields is J gene, clone size, D gene, V gene, CDR3 DNA, CDR3 protein. The D gene is left open where the match is weak. Clone size is given for some rows only: seen once, a few or many times, or a class if the clone is expanded.

>TRBJ2-1|-|-|TRBV5-1
TGCGCCAGCAGCTTGGACAACCGTTCCTACAATGAGCAGTTCTTC
CASSLDNRSYNEQFF
>TRBJ2-7|-|TRBD1|TRBV7-2
TGTGCCAGCAGCTTAGGGACAGGGAACTACGAGCAGTACTTC
CASSLGTGNYEQYF
>TRBJ2-3|few|TRBD1|TRBV11-2
TGTGCCAGCAGCTTAGGGGACAGGACGACAGATACGCAGTATTTT
CASSLGDRTTDTQYF
>TRBJ1-1|-|-|TRBV9
TGTGCCAGCAGCGTTGGGGTCCCACAATATAACACTGAAGCTTTCTTT
CASSVGVPQYNTEAFF
>TRBJ1-3|-|-|TRBV4-3
TGCGCCAGCAGCCAAGGTGCGGGGGAAGGAAACACCATATATTTT
CASSQGAGEGNTIYF
>TRBJ2-7|-|-|TRBV5-6
TGTGCCAGCAGCAGCGGTTCCGCCTACGAGCAGTACTTC
CASSSGSAYEQYF
>TRBJ1-2|-|TRBD1|TRBV24-1
TGTGCCACCAGTGATCCGGACAGGTCCTATGGCTACACCTTC
CATSDPDRSYGYTF
>TRBJ2-7|-|TRBD1|TRBV6-2/TRBV6-3
TGTGCCAGCAGTTACTACAGGGGGCTGGACGAGCAGTACTTC
CASSYYRGLDEQYF
>TRBJ1-1|-|-|TRBV7-2
TGTGCCAGCAGCCTCCCATCAGGGACTGAAGCTTTCTTT
CASSLPSGTEAFF
>TRBJ1-5|-|-|TRBV6-1
TGTGCCAGCAGTGAAGTCGCAACTCAGCCCCAGCATTTT
CASSEVATQPQHF
>TRBJ2-7|once|TRBD1|TRBV7-8
TGTGCCAGCAGCCGGGGGGACAGGGGGTACGAGCAGTACTTC
CASSRGDRGYEQYF
>TRBJ2-2|-|-|TRBV24-1
TGTGCCACCAGTGATTCTACAGGACCCACCGGGGAGCTGTTTTTT
CATSDSTGPTGELFF
>TRBJ2-1|-|-|TRBV3-1/TRBV3-2
TGTGCCAGCAGCCAATGGGCACAGTCCTACAATGAGCAGTTCTTC
CASSQWAQSYNEQFF
>TRBJ2-3|-|-|TRBV5-6
TGTGCCAGCAGTCCCGACGTTCGCACAGATACGCAGTATTTT
CASSPDVRTDTQYF
>TRBJ1-5|-|TRBD1|TRBV19
TGTGCCAGTAGTCATGGGACAGGGGCTAATCAGCCCCAGCATTTT
CASSHGTGANQPQHF
>TRBJ1-5|few|-|TRBV4-2
TGTGCCAGCAGCCAAGATCGGCGCGGTAACAATCAGCCCCAGCATTTT
CASSQDRRGNNQPQHF
>TRBJ2-3|-|TRBD2|TRBV2
TGTGCCAGCAGTCGTCTAGCGGGGATGACAGATACGCAGTATTTT
CASSRLAGMTDTQYF
>TRBJ1-1|-|-|TRBV2
TGTGCCAGCAGTGGACAGGCGTCAGACACTGAAGCTTTCTTT
CASSGQASDTEAFF
>TRBJ2-3|-|TRBD2|TRBV15
TGTGCCACCAGCAGAGATCTCAGCGGACTAGCGGGGGGGCCCACAGATACGCAGTATTTT
CATSRDLSGLAGGPTDTQYF
>TRBJ2-7|-|TRBD1|TRBV28
TGTGCCAGCAGTTTTGCTATTACAGGGGTCTCCTACGAGCAGTACTTC
CASSFAITGVSYEQYF
>TRBJ2-5|once|-|TRBV21-1
TGTGCCAGCAGCACGCCTCCAGACAGGGAAAGAGAGACCCAGTACTTC
CASSTPPDRERETQYF
>TRBJ1-2|-|TRBD1|TRBV5-6
TGTGCCAGCAGCCCCGTTCAGGGGGCGAGAGGCTACACCTTC
CASSPVQGARGYTF
>TRBJ1-1|-|TRBD1|TRBV12-3/TRBV12-4
TGTGCCAGCAGCACCACAGGGGGCACTGAAGCTTTCTTT
CASSTTGGTEAFF
>TRBJ2-7|-|TRBD1|TRBV4-1
TGCGCCAGCAGCCTCCAGGGGGAGAGAGAGCAGTACTTC
CASSLQGEREQYF